These T cell receptor beta chains were read from a single sample in a study of shared clonotypes between healthy human individuals. This table comes from immunoSEQ multiplex PCR, and its TCRdb copy is limited to in-frame clones, with some not included. The sample lists hundreds of thousands of clones, around 78% occurring once. The sequenced sample consisted of PBMCs. These receptors were collected from a woman between 40 and 50 years old in good health. Some clones in this sample may be carry-over from other donors' samples. CDR3s include the opening cysteine and the closing phenylalanine or tryptophan. D genes are given only for firm matches. Size is stated for part of the rows, as once, few or many counts, or as a class when the clone is expanded.

V gene	D gene	clone size	J gene	CDR3 protein	CDR3 DNA
TRBV7-2	TRBD1	-	TRBJ1-1	CASSPDRALNTEAFF	TGTGCCAGCAGCCCCGACAGGGCGCTGAACACTGAAGCTTTCTTT
TRBV5-1	-	-	TRBJ1-4	CASSQAATNEKLFF	TGCGCCAGCAGCCAAGCTGCAACTAATGAAAAACTGTTTTTT
TRBV4-3	-	-	TRBJ1-2	CASSQVGFGGSGYTF	TGCGCCAGCAGCCAAGTAGGATTCGGTGGAAGTGGCTACACCTTC
TRBV30	TRBD1	-	TRBJ1-4	CALEQGATNEKLFF	TGTGCCTTAGAGCAGGGGGCAACTAATGAAAAACTGTTTTTT
TRBV4-2	TRBD1	-	TRBJ1-2	CASSPSEGTGGGNGYTF	TGTGCCAGCAGCCCTTCAGAAGGGACAGGGGGCGGAAATGGCTACACCTTC
TRBV6-5	TRBD1	-	TRBJ1-6	CASSYRRQGGSPLHF	TGTGCCAGCAGTTACAGGAGACAGGGAGGGTCACCCCTCCACTTT
TRBV19	-	-	TRBJ2-4	CASSIAGQIGEVQYF	TGTGCCAGTAGTATTGCAGGCCAAATAGGGGAAGTTCAGTACTTC
TRBV7-3	-	-	TRBJ2-3	CASSLDGLGATDTQYF	TGTGCCAGCAGCTTAGATGGGTTGGGGGCCACAGATACGCAGTATTTT
TRBV5-1	TRBD2	-	TRBJ2-2	CASSFSGRAYGELFF	TGCGCCAGCAGCTTTAGCGGGAGGGCGTACGGGGAGCTGTTTTTT
TRBV30	-	once	TRBJ1-1	CAWSGQSNTEAFF	TGTGCCTGGAGTGGACAGTCTAACACTGAGGCTTTCTTT
TRBV28	TRBD1	once	TRBJ2-7	CASTQGVARLPYF	TGTGCCAGCACCCAGGGGGTAGCCCGTCTTCCGTACTTC
TRBV5-4	TRBD2	-	TRBJ2-2	CASSWSGSTGELFF	TGTGCCAGCAGCTGGAGCGGGAGCACCGGGGAGCTGTTTTTT
TRBV4-2	-	few	TRBJ2-1	CASSQGDLAEQFF	TGTGCCAGCAGCCAAGGTGACTTGGCTGAGCAGTTCTTC
TRBV28	-	few	TRBJ1-5	CASRPGSNQPQHF	TGTGCCAGCAGACCAGGTAGCAATCAGCCCCAGCATTTT
TRBV7-8	-	-	TRBJ2-1	CASSQRTALWGYNEQFF	TGTGCCAGCAGCCAGAGGACAGCCCTATGGGGGTACAATGAGCAGTTCTTC
TRBV18	TRBD2	-	TRBJ2-3	CASSPPGLAGDTQYF	TGTGCCAGCTCACCACCGGGACTAGCAGGTGATACGCAGTATTTT
TRBV7-9	-	many	TRBJ1-5	CASSLEYSNQPQHF	TGTGCCAGCAGCTTAGAATATAGCAATCAGCCCCAGCATTTT
TRBV21-1	-	-	TRBJ2-7	CASSKGTEDRYEQYF	TGTGCCAGCAGCAAAGGGACAGAGGATCGCTACGAGCAGTACTTC
TRBV7-2	TRBD1	-	TRBJ2-7	CASSIRIGQGNEQYF	TGTGCCAGCAGCATTAGGATCGGACAGGGCAACGAGCAGTACTTC
TRBV6-1	-	many	TRBJ2-5	CATHGGQTQETQYF	TGTGCCACCCACGGGGGCCAGACTCAAGAGACCCAGTACTTC
TRBV5-1	TRBD2	-	TRBJ2-3	CASTLLGLGTDTQYF	TGCGCCAGCACCCTCCTCGGACTAGGCACAGATACGCAGTATTTT
TRBV2	-	-	TRBJ2-7	CASSELVSGEQYF	TGTGCCAGCAGTGAATTGGTGAGCGGCGAGCAGTACTTC
TRBV7-9	TRBD2	-	TRBJ2-1	CASSPRTSGYNEQFF	TGTGCCAGCAGCCCCCGGACTAGCGGATACAATGAGCAGTTCTTC
TRBV2	-	-	TRBJ2-1	CASKVTLEFF	TGTGCCAGCAAGGTCACCCTTGAGTTCTTC
TRBV5-1	-	-	TRBJ2-3	CASSYGLAPDTQYF	TGCGCCAGCAGCTACGGACTCGCCCCAGATACGCAGTATTTT
TRBV15	-	-	TRBJ2-5	CATSRGGSFGLGQETQYF	TGTGCCACCAGCAGAGGTGGATCGTTTGGCCTCGGCCAAGAGACCCAGTACTTC
TRBV11-2	TRBD1	-	TRBJ2-2	CASSPDRAHTGELFF	TGTGCCAGCAGCCCCGACAGGGCCCACACCGGGGAGCTGTTTTTT
TRBV2	-	-	TRBJ2-1	CASSDYRADEQFF	TGTGCCAGCAGTGACTACAGGGCCGATGAGCAGTTCTTC
TRBV28	-	-	TRBJ1-3	CASREGSGNTIYF	TGTGCCAGCAGGGAGGGCTCTGGAAACACCATATATTTT
TRBV30	TRBD1	-	TRBJ2-6	CAWGQTGALSSGANVLTF	TGTGCCTGGGGGCAAACAGGGGCCTTAAGCTCTGGGGCCAACGTCCTGACTTTC
TRBV2	-	-	TRBJ2-7	CASSEAGYSYEQYF	TGTGCCAGCAGTGAGGCAGGTTATTCCTACGAGCAGTACTTC
TRBV2	TRBD2	few	TRBJ2-7	CASSESSGVYEQYF	TGTGCCAGCAGTGAGTCTAGCGGGGTCTACGAGCAGTACTTC
TRBV11-2	-	-	TRBJ2-5	CASSLAGSGETQYF	TGTGCCAGCAGCTTAGCGGGGTCGGGGGAGACCCAGTACTTC
TRBV4-1	-	-	TRBJ1-5	CASSQALYSNQPQHF	TGCGCCAGCAGCCAAGCCCTCTATAGCAATCAGCCCCAGCATTTT
TRBV5-6	-	-	TRBJ2-5	CASSPGLGIGETQYF	TGTGCCAGCAGCCCGGGTTTGGGAATTGGAGAGACCCAGTACTTC
TRBV11-2	TRBD2	once	TRBJ2-6	CASSDRGLAGSSGANVLTF	TGTGCCAGCAGCGACAGGGGACTAGCGGGCTCCTCTGGGGCCAACGTCCTGACTTTC
TRBV2	-	-	TRBJ1-5	CASSEQTDYQPQHF	TGTGCCAGCAGTGAACAGACAGACTATCAGCCCCAGCATTTT
TRBV28	-	-	TRBJ2-7	CASSFGSYEQYF	TGTGCCAGCAGTTTTGGGTCCTACGAGCAGTACTTC
TRBV13	TRBD1	-	TRBJ2-7	CASSLTGGYEQYF	TGTGCCAGCAGCCTGACAGGGGGCTACGAGCAGTACTTC
TRBV28	-	-	TRBJ2-3	CASSFPGLGPRKDTQYF	TGTGCCAGCAGTTTCCCCGGGCTAGGACCGAGGAAAGATACGCAGTATTTT
TRBV2	TRBD2	-	TRBJ2-5	CASSERVRTSPETQYF	TGTGCCAGCAGTGAAAGAGTCAGGACTAGCCCAGAGACCCAGTACTTC
TRBV5-1	-	few	TRBJ2-3	CASSLSDSKASDTQYF	TGCGCCAGCAGCCTCTCCGACTCAAAGGCCTCAGATACGCAGTATTTT
TRBV5-1	TRBD1	-	TRBJ1-2	CASTGQPEDYGYTF	TGCGCCAGCACGGGACAGCCTGAGGACTATGGCTACACCTTC
TRBV13	-	-	TRBJ2-7	CASSLNGYEQYF	TGTGCCAGCAGCTTAAACGGTTACGAGCAGTACTTC
TRBV10-3	-	-	TRBJ1-4	CAISEPGGSEKLFF	TGTGCCATCAGTGAACCTGGAGGGAGTGAAAAACTGTTTTTT
TRBV28	-	once	TRBJ1-1	CASSSSRYRVNTEAFF	TGTGCCAGCAGTTCAAGTAGGTACAGGGTGAACACTGAAGCTTTCTTT
TRBV11-2	-	-	TRBJ1-1	CASSQYIDTEAFF	TGTGCCAGCAGCCAATACATCGACACTGAAGCTTTCTTT
TRBV2	TRBD1	-	TRBJ1-4	CASRAGQGENEKLFF	TGTGCCAGCAGGGCCGGACAGGGGGAAAACGAAAAACTGTTTTTT
TRBV30	-	-	TRBJ1-2	CAWSQKGSPGPYGYTF	TGTGCCTGGAGTCAAAAGGGAAGCCCGGGACCATATGGCTACACCTTC
TRBV15	TRBD1	few	TRBJ1-4	CATSRGTGDNEKLFF	TGTGCCACCAGCAGAGGGACAGGGGATAATGAAAAACTGTTTTTT
TRBV7-3	TRBD1	-	TRBJ1-5	CASSSPPKDRECQPQHF	TGTGCCAGCAGCTCCCCGCCAAAAGACAGGGAATGTCAGCCCCAGCATTTT
TRBV19	-	-	TRBJ1-1	CASSIGETTGNTEAFF	TGTGCCAGTAGTATCGGGGAAACGACAGGGAACACTGAAGCTTTCTTT
TRBV4-1	-	many	TRBJ1-2	CASSQEGFYGYTF	TGCGCCAGCAGCCAAGAGGGGTTCTATGGCTACACCTTC
TRBV30	-	-	TRBJ2-1	CALNRDSYNEQFF	TGTGCCTTAAACAGGGACTCCTACAATGAGCAGTTCTTC
TRBV19	-	-	TRBJ2-7	CASSPRPRVSSYEQYF	TGTGCCAGTAGTCCCCGACCCCGAGTTTCCTCCTACGAGCAGTACTTC
TRBV18	TRBD1	-	TRBJ2-7	CASSLAGGPYEQYF	TGTGCCAGCTCCCTGGCAGGGGGCCCCTACGAGCAGTACTTC
TRBV5-1	TRBD1	-	TRBJ2-7	CASSLGGTGGNSQYF	TGCGCCAGCAGCTTGGGTGGGACAGGGGGCAACTCGCAGTACTTC
TRBV27	-	many	TRBJ2-1	CASSLGGSYNEQFF	TGTGCCAGCAGTTTGGGGGGCTCCTACAATGAGCAGTTCTTC
TRBV6-1	TRBD1	-	TRBJ2-1	CATNSVGQGAYEQFF	TGTGCCACCAACTCCGTGGGACAGGGGGCCTATGAGCAGTTCTTC